The rows below give T cell receptor beta chains drawn from one sample of a study of graft-versus-host responses after intestinal transplantation. The method was immunoSEQ multiplex PCR; TCRdb's version includes in-frame clones alone and lacks a portion of them. The sample includes over 85,000 clones, 80% to 95% of them seen just once. These receptors have no known antigen. The sample consisted of unstimulated CD8+ T cells sorted from spleen or lymph node cells, taken before intestinal transplant. These receptors all come from a human donor who received an intestinal transplant. Both conserved end residues are part of each CDR3. Fields, in order: D gene, clone size, V gene, J gene, CDR3 DNA, CDR3 protein. D genes are given only for firm matches. Some rows have no size entry. The others give once, few or many, or a class for an expanded clone.

-,-,TRBV7-9,TRBJ1-2,TGTGCCAGCAGCTTAGGGACATTGGAGGGCTACACCTTC,CASSLGTLEGYTF
-,-,TRBV4-1,TRBJ2-6,TGCGCCAGCACCGGACCAGGGGCCCCGTCTGGGGCCAACGTCCTGACTTTC,CASTGPGAPSGANVLTF
-,-,TRBV19,TRBJ2-6,TGTGCCAGTAGTATACAAACAGGGACTGGGGCCAACGTCCTGACTTTC,CASSIQTGTGANVLTF
-,-,TRBV2,TRBJ2-7,TGTGCCAGCAGTGAAGGGGCCGAGCAGTACTTC,CASSEGAEQYF
TRBD2,-,TRBV6-5,TRBJ2-1,TGTGCCAGCAGTTCTTTGACTAGCATCTCCTACAATGAGCAGTTCTTC,CASSSLTSISYNEQFF
TRBD1,-,TRBV10-2,TRBJ1-6,TGCGCCAGCTCCGGACAGGGGGATTCACCCCTCCACTTT,CASSGQGDSPLHF
-,-,TRBV2,TRBJ2-6,TGTGCCAGCATGGAGGGGAGTTTCTCTGGGGCCAACGTCCTGACTTTC,CASMEGSFSGANVLTF
-,-,TRBV7-2,TRBJ2-7,TGTGCCAGCAGTTTCCAGATACAATCCTACGAGCAGTACTTC,CASSFQIQSYEQYF
-,once,TRBV27,TRBJ2-2,TGTGCCAGCAGTTTATTTCCCGGCAGGGGCGGAACCGGGGAGCTGTTTTTT,CASSLFPGRGGTGELFF
TRBD1,-,TRBV27,TRBJ2-5,TGTGCCAGCAGGGCGTTCGGACAGGGGAAAGAGACCCAGTACTTC,CASRAFGQGKETQYF
TRBD2,-,TRBV7-8,TRBJ2-1,TGTGCCAGCAGCTTAGAGCTGGGACTAGCGGGACAGGATGAGCAGTTCTTC,CASSLELGLAGQDEQFF
TRBD2,-,TRBV5-1,TRBJ2-7,TGCGCCAGCAGCTCGGGGGGAATATCCTACGAGCAGTACTTC,CASSSGGISYEQYF
TRBD2,-,TRBV4-2,TRBJ2-5,TGTGCCAGCAGCCAACTATACAGCGGGGGGGCGGTAGAGGCCCAGTACTTC,CASSQLYSGGAVEAQYF
TRBD1,-,TRBV6-1,TRBJ2-5,TGTGCCAGCAGTGAAGTTGACAGGGTTGGAGAGACCCAGTACTTC,CASSEVDRVGETQYF
-,-,TRBV4-1,TRBJ1-6,TGCGCCAGCAGCGAGTACAGGGAAGGCGATTCACCCCTCCACTTT,CASSEYREGDSPLHF
-,-,TRBV28,TRBJ1-1,TGTGCCAGCAGTTTCGATTCCACGGGTGGCACTGAAGCTTTCTTT,CASSFDSTGGTEAFF
-,once,TRBV7-8,TRBJ1-4,TGTGCCAGCAGCTTAGTTCGGGGATTAGGGGAAAAACTGTTTTTT,CASSLVRGLGEKLFF
TRBD1,once,TRBV2,TRBJ1-5,TGTGCCAGCAACTGGGGACAGGTCCCGAACCAACCCCAGCATTTT,CASNWGQVPNQPQHF
TRBD2,-,TRBV19,TRBJ2-1,TGTGCCAGTAGCACAGGACTAGCGGGAGAAAGTTACAATGAGCAGTTCTTC,CASSTGLAGESYNEQFF
-,few,TRBV5-3,TRBJ2-3,TGTGCCAGAAGGCGGCTAGTTGGTACGCAGTATTTT,CARRRLVGTQYF
TRBD1,-,TRBV9,TRBJ2-1,TGTGCCAGCAGCGTAGAACCAGGGGGTCACCGCTACAATGAGCAGTTCTTC,CASSVEPGGHRYNEQFF
-,-,TRBV7-2,TRBJ1-2,TGTGCCAGCAGCTTAGCCGGTACTCCCCTGGGCGGCTACACCTTC,CASSLAGTPLGGYTF
-,-,TRBV7-2,TRBJ2-7,TGTGCCAGCAGCTTGGCAGGAAGCTCCTACGAGCAGTACTTC,CASSLAGSSYEQYF
-,-,TRBV11-2,TRBJ2-3,TGTGCCAGCAGCTTAGAATATAGAAGCACAGATACGCAGTATTTT,CASSLEYRSTDTQYF
-,once,TRBV7-7,TRBJ2-7,TGTGCCAGCAGCCCTGGACAGTCCTACGAGCAGTACTTC,CASSPGQSYEQYF
TRBD2,-,TRBV30,TRBJ2-3,TGTGCCTGGAAACTAGCGGGAGATTTGGATACGCAGTATTTT,CAWKLAGDLDTQYF
TRBD1,once,TRBV6-6,TRBJ2-1,TGTGCCAGCAGTTACCCAGGACAGGATTACAATGAGCAGTTCTTC,CASSYPGQDYNEQFF
TRBD2,-,TRBV27,TRBJ2-7,TGTGCCAGCAGTTTCGCGGGAGGCTCCTACGAGCAGTACTTC,CASSFAGGSYEQYF
-,-,TRBV27,TRBJ1-1,TGTGCCAGCAGCCACCGGACATGGGGGGACACTGAAGCTTTCTTT,CASSHRTWGDTEAFF
TRBD2,-,TRBV27,TRBJ2-3,TGTGCCAGCAGAGCGTTGGGACTAGCACAAACCAGTGAGGGGACAGATACGCAGTATTTT,CASRALGLAQTSEGTDTQYF
TRBD2,-,TRBV27,TRBJ2-1,TGTGCCAGCAGTTTAGCGGGAGAATACAATGAGCAGTTCTTC,CASSLAGEYNEQFF
-,-,TRBV19,TRBJ1-5,TGTGCCAGTAGTTCTTCTTCGGGTCAGACCCAGCATTTT,CASSSSSGQTQHF
-,-,TRBV28,TRBJ1-2,TGTGCCAGCAGTACCCCGTCCGACAGGCTCAACTATGGCTACACCTTC,CASSTPSDRLNYGYTF
-,-,TRBV4-1,TRBJ1-6,TGCGCCAGCAGCCGCGAACAGGGAGGGCTTTCACCCCTCCACTTT,CASSREQGGLSPLHF
-,-,TRBV9,TRBJ1-1,TGTGCCAGCAGCGTAACCGGGACACAGAACACTGAAGCTTTCTTT,CASSVTGTQNTEAFF
-,-,TRBV6-1,TRBJ2-7,TGTGCCAGCAGTGAATATGGCGGTGAGCAGTACTTC,CASSEYGGEQYF
-,-,TRBV7-9,TRBJ2-7,TGTGCCAGCAGCTTCGTTCCGGGGGCCTACGAGCAGTACTTC,CASSFVPGAYEQYF
-,-,TRBV7-9,TRBJ2-1,TGTGCCAGCAGCTTAGCGGGCCTAGCGAGGAACTACAATGAGCAGTTCTTC,CASSLAGLARNYNEQFF
-,-,TRBV2,TRBJ1-2,TGTGCCAGCAGTGAAGGGAACTTGGACAGTATCGGCTACACCTTC,CASSEGNLDSIGYTF
TRBD1,-,TRBV7-8,TRBJ1-2,TGTGCCAGCAGCTCAAACCGGGACAGCAATAACTATGGCTACACCTTC,CASSSNRDSNNYGYTF
-,-,TRBV19,TRBJ2-1,TGTGCCAGTAGTACAGACTGGAGCTCCTACAATGAGCAGTTCTTC,CASSTDWSSYNEQFF